The 13 T cell receptor beta chains listed next were all sequenced from one sample in a study of glioma-infiltrating T cells after dendritic cell vaccination. Profiling relied on immunoSEQ multiplex PCR, and the TCRdb table lists in-frame clones only, not all of them. The sample gives roughly 100,000 clones, around 87% of which show up once; approximately 2.7% is in the top ten. Time point: after dendritic cell vaccination, including at tumor progression/relapse. The material sequenced was blood, taken after dendritic cell vaccination. These receptors all come from a human donor with glioblastoma.

This sequence joins TRBV4-2 and TRBJ1-2, with a tentative D call TRBD1 (6 bases). This CDR3 region has 15 residues. CDR1 is LGHNA, CDR2 YNFKEQ, per germline. Deletions cut 1 base from V and 4 bases from J, with 13 bases between. DNA of the CDR3: TGTGCCAGCAGCCAAGGCGCACAGGGTGGCTATGGCTACACCTTC. Translating it yields CASSQGAQGGYGYTF.

V usage is TRBV30 and J usage is TRBJ2-3; D possibly corresponds to TRBD1 (6 bases). The CDR3 has 12 amino acids. CDR1 is GTSNPN, CDR2 SVGIG, per germline (reference sequence). V dropped 8 bases and J dropped 2 bases, with 11 bases sitting between them. CDR3 loop: CAGNRDTDTQYF. CDR3 nucleotides: TGTGCCGGAAACAGGGACACAGATACGCAGTATTTT.

Notes on this clone: Different DNA sequences within this sample yield the same CDR3. The rearrangement uses TRBV29-1 and TRBJ2-1, with 7 positions matching TRBD1. Per germline, CDR1 SQVTM and CDR2 ANQGSEA. V shed 4 bases, J shed 4 bases, and the junction held 4 bases outside the gene matches. The CDR3 runs 13 residues. CDR3 residues: CSVGRDSYNEQFF. CDR3 nucleotide sequence: TGCAGCGTTGGACGGGACAGTTACAATGAGCAGTTCTTC.

CDR3 protein: CASSLGLAGVNEQFF. The CDR3 DNA follows: TGCGCCAGCAGCTTGGGACTAGCGGGAGTAAATGAGCAGTTCTTC. The chain carries TRBV5-1 and TRBJ2-1; TRBD2 agrees at 12 bases. The CDR3 covers 15 residues. Trimming cost V 0 bases and J 7 bases; bases outside gene matches: 2. Germline-derived CDR1 and CDR2 are SGHRS and YFSETQ.

The rearrangement uses TRBV5-4 and TRBJ2-1; a weak D match, TRBD2 (6 bases). This CDR3 region has 14 residues. The germline V gene has CDR1 SGHNT and CDR2 YYREEE (reference sequence). The V end lost 1 base, the J end lost 6 bases, and 11 bases lay between the germline ends. CDR3 loop: CASSLLLATNEQFF. CDR3 bases: TGTGCCAGCAGCTTGTTACTAGCCACCAATGAGCAGTTCTTC.

The chain employs TRBV6-1 and TRBJ1-3; D unresolved. This CDR3 comprises 12 residues. Germline lookup yields CDR1 MNHNS and CDR2 SASEGT. V was cut by 2 bases and J by 10 bases, with 9 bases left in between. The CDR3 DNA sequence: TGTGCCAGCAGTGAAAGAGAGTGGACCATATATTTT. Translated, it gives CASSEREWTIYF.

This chain connects TRBV7-8 to TRBJ1-2, with D possibly TRBD1 on 5 matching bases. Trimming left V 1 base short and J 4 bases short, with 10 bases between. The CDR3 extends over 14 amino acids. Germline values: CDR1 SGHVS, CDR2 FQNEAQ. CDR3 region: CASSLVSGGYGYTF. The CDR3 nucleotides are TGTGCCAGCAGCTTAGTGTCGGGGGGCTATGGCTACACCTTC.

This rearrangement joins TRBV11-2 to TRBJ1-1; 7 bases are a match to TRBD1. The germline gives CDR1 SGHAT, CDR2 FQNNGV. The CDR3 contains 14 residues. J lost 1 base, V lost 5 bases, and 4 bases had no gene match. The CDR3: CASSPGQANTEAFF. CDR3 nucleotide sequence: TGTGCCAGCAGCCCTGGACAGGCGAACACTGAAGCTTTCTTT.

This chain connects TRBV18 to TRBJ1-1; 9 nucleotides match TRBD1. V shed 1 base and J 11 bases; nucleotides not matched to a gene: 8. The CDR3 runs 14 residues. The germline V gene has CDR1 KGHSH and CDR2 LQKENI. The CDR3 protein is CASSPRRQGEEAFF. The CDR3 nucleotides are TGTGCCAGCTCACCACGGAGACAGGGGGAAGAGGCTTTCTTT.

This clone was picked up a small number of times. The V call is TRBV18, the J call TRBJ1-1; D may be TRBD1 (5 bases). Germline V gene sequence: CDR1 KGHSH, CDR2 LQKENI. V gave up 3 bases and J gave up 1 base, with 18 bases separating them. The CDR3 runs to 17 residues. The CDR3 region is CASSPLRMGGANTEAFF. The CDR3 DNA reads TGTGCCAGCTCACCCCTCCGTATGGGAGGGGCGAACACTGAAGCTTTCTTT.

This clone came up a few times. The V and J genes are TRBV4-2 and TRBJ2-7; 9 nucleotides agree with TRBD2. V was pared by 4 bases and J by 2 bases, with 12 bases of the junction left unmatched. The germline V gene has CDR1 LGHNA and CDR2 YNFKEQ. The CDR3 spans 17 residues. The CDR3 reads CASSPGITSGRTYEQYF. The CDR3 nucleotides are TGTGCCAGCAGCCCGGGGATCACTAGCGGGCGAACCTACGAGCAGTACTTC.

This clone was found once. The chain has TRBV28 and TRBJ1-3; no reliable D call. The germline CDR1 and CDR2 sequences are MDHEN and SYDVKM. This CDR3 is 16 amino acids long. Between the trimmed V and J ends, which lost 5 bases and 1 base, there was a span of 15 bases. CDR3 sequence: CASSVSGISSGNTIYF. The CDR3 DNA sequence: TGTGCCAGCAGTGTCTCCGGGATTTCTTCTGGAAACACCATATATTTT.

In this sample, this clone turned up a few times. V usage is TRBV6-1 and J usage is TRBJ2-1, with 8 bases lining up with TRBD1. With V trimmed by 8 bases and J by 5 bases, 8 bases remained unmatched. The CDR3 is 14 amino acids. Looked up from germline, CDR1 is MNHNS and CDR2 is SASEGT. CDR3 sequence: CASGLGTGHNEQFF. The CDR3 DNA sequence: TGTGCCAGCGGATTGGGGACAGGCCACAATGAGCAGTTCTTC.